These 29 T cell receptor beta chains were all obtained from the same sample, sequenced in a study of blood T cell repertoires in COVID-19. Measured with immunoSEQ multiplex PCR; TCRdb has only the in-frame clones, and not every one. The sample lists tens of thousands of clones; less than 85% were seen once. Material: peripheral blood. All receptors derive from a human donor in a cohort sampled during active COVID-19.

This rearrangement joins TRBV5-1 to TRBJ1-4; no definite D call. This CDR3 is built from 16 residues. Trimming removed 0 bases at V and 0 bases at J, with 9 bases between. Germline V gene data show CDR1 as SGHRS and CDR2 as YFSETQ. For the CDR3, the DNA is TGCGCCAGCAGCTTGGGGGCAGTCCCAACTAATGAAAAACTGTTTTTT. Translation: CASSLGAVPTNEKLFF. The whole variable domain, filled in from reference TRBV5-1 and TRBJ1-4, reads KAGVTQTPRYLIKTRGQQVTLSCSPISGHRSVSWYQQTPGQGLQFLFEYFSETQRNKGNFPGRFSGRQFSNSRSEMNVSTLELGDSALYLCASSLGAVPTNEKLFFGSGTQLSVL.

The chain joins TRBV19 to TRBJ2-1; 9 bases are a match to TRBD1. The trim removed 3 bases at V and 0 bases at J, leaving 6 bases unmatched. There are 17 residues in the CDR3. Germline V gene sequence: CDR1 LNHDA, CDR2 SQIVND (reference sequence). The CDR3 DNA sequence: TGTGCCAGTAGTATGGCTCCGGGACAGGGCTCCTACAATGAGCAGTTCTTC. Translated: CASSMAPGQGSYNEQFF.

The genes are TRBV5-4 and TRBJ1-1; D gene uncertain. The CDR3 is 15 amino acids. V was cut by 6 bases and J by 6 bases, with 21 bases left in between. CDR1 is SGHNT, CDR2 YYREEE, per germline (reference sequence). CDR3 sequence: CASTFGGGLESEAFF. The CDR3 DNA sequence: TGTGCCAGCACCTTCGGAGGAGGGCTTGAATCTGAAGCTTTCTTT.

V is TRBV28 and J is TRBJ1-2; no firm D call. The V end lost 6 bases, the J end lost 7 bases, and 15 bases lay between the germline ends. Looked up from germline, CDR1 is MDHEN and CDR2 is SYDVKM. CDR3 length: 13 amino acids. The CDR3 reads CASRASGRAGYTF. CDR3 in DNA: TGTGCCAGCAGGGCGAGCGGCCGGGCTGGCTACACCTTC.

The V and J genes are TRBV12-3 or TRBV12-4 and TRBJ1-4; D ambiguous. The CDR3 covers 13 residues. Trimming shortened V by 1 base and J by 7 bases, and 7 bases separated the two germline ends. The DNA of the CDR3 is TGTGCCAGCAGTTTAGACGGAGGTGAAAAACTGTTTTTT. Translation: CASSLDGGEKLFF.

The chain carries TRBV7-2 and TRBJ1-4; D unclear. CDR1 and CDR2 from the germline V gene are SGHTA and FQGNSA. Trimming stripped 5 bases from V and 0 bases from J, with 13 bases between. This CDR3 comprises 16 residues. In nucleotides, the CDR3 is TGTGCCAGCAGCAGATATACGGGTGCAACTAATGAAAAACTGTTTTTT. Its protein product is CASSRYTGATNEKLFF.

The chain recombines TRBV6-2 or TRBV6-3 with TRBJ1-2; TRBD1 matches at 7 bases. The trim removed 5 bases at V and 2 bases at J, leaving 8 bases unmatched. The CDR3 contains 15 residues. Germline CDR1 and CDR2: MNHEY and SVGEGT. The CDR3 spells CASSQGTVGNYGYTF. CDR3 DNA: TGTGCCAGCAGTCAGGGGACAGTTGGGAACTATGGCTACACCTTC.

The rearrangement links TRBV28 to TRBJ2-7; 7 bases are shared with TRBD1. The germline V gene encodes CDR1 MDHEN and CDR2 SYDVKM. CDR3 size: 14 residues. J was trimmed by 6 bases and V by 6 bases; bases with no gene match: 11. CDR3 coding DNA: TGTGCCAGCAGGACAGGGATAGGGCTTGCCGAGCAGTACTTC. It encodes CASRTGIGLAEQYF.

This chain joins TRBV7-3 and TRBJ2-1; a possible D gene is TRBD1 (6 bases). The CDR3 length is 13 residues. CDR1 SGHTA and CDR2 FQGTGA come from the germline V gene. V dropped 5 bases and J dropped 5 bases, with 10 bases sitting between them. Written as DNA, the CDR3 is TGTGCCAGCAGCGTAGGGGGAAACAATGAGCAGTTCTTC. Amino acids: CASSVGGNNEQFF. Full variable domain (outside the CDR3, taken from reference TRBV7-3 and TRBJ2-1): GAGVSQTPSNKVTEKGKYVELRCDPISGHTALYWYRQSLGQGPEFLIYFQGTGAADDSGLPNDRFFAVRPEGSVSTLKIQRTERGDSAVYLCASSVGGNNEQFFGPGTRLTVL.

This clone was recorded a few times. This chain uses TRBV3-1 (or the pseudogene TRBV3-2) with TRBJ1-2; 7 nucleotides agree with TRBD1. The CDR3 has 15 amino acids. Germline assignment: CDR1 LGHDT and CDR2 YNNKEL (reference sequence). The V and J ends lost 3 bases and 0 bases, in that order; junction bases with no gene match: 4. CDR3 sequence (DNA): TGTGCCAGCAGCCATGGGACAGCAACTAACTATGGCTACACCTTC. This sequence encodes CASSHGTATNYGYTF.

The chain employs TRBV28 and TRBJ2-7, with D possibly being TRBD1 (5 bases). The CDR3 runs to 14 residues. The germline V and J ends were trimmed by 5 bases and 3 bases, with 14 bases remaining between them. Germline CDR1 reads MDHEN; CDR2 reads SYDVKM. The CDR3 spells CASSPWGRDYEQYF. The CDR3 bases are TGTGCCAGCAGTCCGTGGGGCCGAGACTACGAGCAGTACTTC.

The chain uses TRBV7-9 and TRBJ1-1; no clear D gene. Trimming took 3 bases from V and 3 from J, leaving 8 bases between them. Germline CDR1 SEHNR, CDR2 FQNEAQ (reference sequence). The CDR3 loop spans 13 amino acids. CDR3 sequence: CASSFESDTEAFF. CDR3 nucleotide sequence: TGTGCCAGCAGCTTTGAATCGGACACTGAAGCTTTCTTT.

CDR3 in amino acids: CAWSVPRGTTNEKLFF. CDR3 in DNA: TGTGCCTGGAGTGTACCTCGGGGGACGACTAATGAAAAACTGTTTTTT. The rearrangement links TRBV30 to TRBJ1-4, with a possible D match to TRBD1 (5 bases). There are 16 residues in the CDR3. The germline CDR1 and CDR2 sequences are GTSNPN and SVGIG (reference sequence). Trimming stripped 0 bases from V and 2 bases from J, with 13 bases between. Drawing the rest from reference TRBV30 and TRBJ1-4, the complete variable domain is SQTIHQWPATLVQPVGSPLSLECTVEGTSNPNLYWYRQAAGRGLQLLFYSVGIGQISSEVPQNLSASRPQDRQFILSSKKLLLSDSGFYLCAWSVPRGTTNEKLFFGSGTQLSVL.

The chain employs TRBV5-5 and TRBJ2-7, with TRBD2 matching over 11 bases. Germline-derived CDR1 and CDR2 are SGHKS and YYEKEE (reference sequence). The CDR3 runs 15 residues. The ends lost 2 bases at V and 5 bases at J; junction bases unmatched: 6. Here the CDR3 reads CASSLRLAGGHEQYF. The DNA for the CDR3 is TGTGCCAGCAGCTTACGCCTAGCGGGGGGCCACGAGCAGTACTTC.

This chain joins TRBV18 and TRBJ2-7; D not resolved. With 1 base removed from V and 5 bases from J, the gap between germline ends came to 9 bases. The CDR3 runs 13 residues. CDR1 and CDR2 (germline): KGHSH, LQKENI. The CDR3 here is CASSPRAENEQYF. The CDR3, as DNA: TGTGCCAGCTCACCACGGGCCGAGAACGAGCAGTACTTC.

This clone was counted only a few times. The gene calls are TRBV5-1 and TRBJ2-1, with D possibly matching TRBD2 (5 bases). V was pared by 7 bases and J by 6 bases, with 17 bases between. This CDR3 region has 14 residues. Germline CDR1 and CDR2: SGHRS and YFSETQ. The CDR3 is CASGEGRGSNEQFF. The CDR3, as DNA: TGCGCCAGCGGAGAGGGTCGAGGCTCCAATGAGCAGTTCTTC.

The chain couples TRBV19 to TRBJ1-3; 11 bases match TRBD1. This CDR3 has 14 amino acids. Germline V lookup: CDR1 LNHDA, CDR2 SQIVND (reference sequence). V gave up 8 bases and J gave up 4 bases; unmatched junction bases: 4. The CDR3 sequence is CASGQGAPGNTIYF. DNA for the CDR3: TGTGCCAGTGGACAGGGGGCGCCAGGAAACACCATATATTTT. Based on the CDR3 plus reference TRBV19 and TRBJ1-3, the full variable domain is DGGITQSPKYLFRKEGQNVTLSCEQNLNHDAMYWYRQDPGQGLRLIYYSQIVNDFQKGDIAEGYSVSREKKESFPLTVTSAQKNPTAFYLCASGQGAPGNTIYFGEGSWLTVV.

This chain uses TRBV7-2 with TRBJ1-3; a possible D gene is TRBD1 (6 bases). There are 16 residues in the CDR3. Looked up from germline, CDR1 is SGHTA and CDR2 is FQGNSA. Trimming pared 4 bases from V and 1 base from J, leaving 14 bases between. The DNA for the CDR3 is TGTGCCAGCAGCTCTCGGACAGCTAGGTCTGGAAACACCATATATTTT. This translates into CASSSRTARSGNTIYF.

Concerning this clone: The identical CDR3 is also encoded by other nucleotide sequences in the sample. This chain joins TRBV3-1 (or the pseudogene TRBV3-2) and TRBJ1-2; tentatively, D is TRBD1 (6 bases). Germline CDR1 reads LGHDT; CDR2 reads YNNKEL (reference sequence). Trimming stripped 3 bases from V and 3 bases from J, with 8 bases between. The CDR3 has 13 residues. CDR3 nucleotides: TGTGCCAGCAGCCAGACAGGCGACTATGGCTACACCTTC. Translation gives CASSQTGDYGYTF.

The chain joins TRBV18 to TRBJ2-7; 10 bases are a match to TRBD1. The CDR3 contains 15 residues. J was trimmed by 3 bases and V by 3 bases; bases with no gene match: 5. The germline CDR1 and CDR2 sequences are KGHSH and LQKENI. CDR3 sequence (DNA): TGTGCCAGCTCACCCGGGACAGGGGAACGCTACGAGCAGTACTTC. Translated, it gives CASSPGTGERYEQYF. The entire variable domain, with the rest obtained from reference TRBV18 and TRBJ2-7, is as follows: NAGVMQNPRHLVRRRGQEARLRCSPMKGHSHVYWYRQLPEEGLKFMVYLQKENIIDESGMPKERFSAEFPKEGPSILRIQQVVRGDSAAYFCASSPGTGERYEQYFGPGTRLTVT.

The chain combines TRBV10-3 with TRBJ1-2; D remains ambiguous. V lost 3 bases, J lost 4 bases, and 12 bases lay in between. The CDR3 extends over 14 amino acids. Germline CDR1 ENHRY, CDR2 SYGVKD. The DNA for the CDR3 is TGTGCCATCAGTGATTTAGTTAGGAGCTATGGCTACACCTTC. It translates to CAISDLVRSYGYTF.

This clone was seen only once. The chain is built from TRBV7-9 and TRBJ1-4; D might be TRBD1 (6 bases). There are 14 residues in the CDR3. V lost 3 bases and J 5 bases, leaving 10 bases between the germline ends. The germline gives CDR1 SEHNR, CDR2 FQNEAQ (reference sequence). CDR3 protein: CASSFGQWNEKLFF. As DNA, the CDR3 is TGTGCCAGCAGCTTTGGACAGTGGAATGAAAAACTGTTTTTT.

This clone has a single count. The chain links TRBV3-1 (or the pseudogene TRBV3-2) to TRBJ1-4; the match to TRBD1 covers 7 bases. Germline CDR1 LGHDT, CDR2 YNNKEL (reference sequence). Trimming cost V 2 bases and J 3 bases; bases outside gene matches: 6. The CDR3 has 16 residues. CDR3 nucleotides: TGTGCCAGCAGCCAACATCCGGGACAGCCTAATGAAAAACTGTTTTTT. The encoded protein is CASSQHPGQPNEKLFF.

The chain links TRBV30 to TRBJ2-7, with 9 bases aligning to TRBD1. This CDR3 spans 14 amino acids. The V gene end was trimmed by 1 base and the J gene end by 3 bases; junction bases not matched to a gene: 4. CDR1 is GTSNPN and CDR2 is SVGIG in the germline V gene (reference sequence). CDR3: CAWSATGGSYEQYF. CDR3 nucleotides: TGTGCCTGGAGTGCTACAGGGGGCAGCTACGAGCAGTACTTC.

DNA of the CDR3: TGTGCCAGCAGTCCTACCCCTAGGTCGGATGAGCAGTTCTTC. It encodes CASSPTPRSDEQFF. V gene TRBV7-3 combines with J gene TRBJ2-1, with D unresolved. The germline V gene encodes CDR1 SGHTA and CDR2 FQGTGA. The CDR3 length is 14 residues. V gave up 6 bases and J gave up 8 bases, with 17 bases separating them.

The rearrangement uses TRBV5-5 and TRBJ2-5; 7 positions agree with TRBD1. This CDR3 is 16 amino acids long. With 2 bases clipped from V and 2 bases from J, the junction kept 9 bases outside the gene matches. Per germline, CDR1 SGHKS and CDR2 YYEKEE (reference sequence). Written as DNA, the CDR3 is TGTGCCAGCAGCTTTGACCCTAACAGGGGTCAAGAGACCCAGTACTTC. Its protein product is CASSFDPNRGQETQYF. Looking up the rest from reference TRBV5-5 and TRBJ2-5 gives the full variable domain: DAGVTQSPTHLIKTRGQQVTLRCSPISGHKSVSWYQQVLGQGPQFIFQYYEKEERGRGNFPDRFSARQFPNYSSELNVNALLLGDSALYLCASSFDPNRGQETQYFGPGTRLLVL.

The rearrangement links TRBV24-1 to TRBJ2-5; 9 bases are shared with TRBD1. V shed 4 bases and J 7 bases; nucleotides not matched to a gene: 6. The CDR3 runs to 14 residues. Germline CDR1 KGHDR, CDR2 SFDVKD. The CDR3 here is CATSEPGQGGTQYF. DNA for the CDR3: TGTGCCACCAGTGAACCGGGACAGGGAGGGACCCAGTACTTC.

In this sample, this clone turned up once. The V gene is TRBV21-1, the J gene TRBJ2-7; the table's D call, TRBD1, was not checked against the DNA. TRBV21-1 is shown as a pseudogene. There are 17 residues in the CDR3. The CDR3 is CASSKFPRDRGPYEQYF. The CDR3 coding sequence is TGTGCCAGCAGCAAATTCCCCCGGGACAGGGGGCCTTACGAGCAGTACTTC.

The J gene is TRBJ1-1, the V gene TRBV6-4; 8 bases map to TRBD1. CDR3 length: 14 residues. J was trimmed by 2 bases and V by 6 bases; bases with no gene match: 5. Germline V gene data show CDR1 as MRHNA and CDR2 as SNTAGT. The DNA of the CDR3 is TGTGCCAGCAGATTGACAGGGGCCAACACTGAAGCTTTCTTT. Its translation: CASRLTGANTEAFF.